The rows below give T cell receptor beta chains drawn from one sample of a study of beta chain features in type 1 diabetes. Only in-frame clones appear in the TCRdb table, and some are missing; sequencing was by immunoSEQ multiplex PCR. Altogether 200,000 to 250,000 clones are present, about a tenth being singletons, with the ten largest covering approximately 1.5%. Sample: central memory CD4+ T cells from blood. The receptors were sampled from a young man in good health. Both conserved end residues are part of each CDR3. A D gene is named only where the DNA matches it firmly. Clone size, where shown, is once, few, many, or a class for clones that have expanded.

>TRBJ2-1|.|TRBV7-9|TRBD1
CASSRQGERRGNEQFF
TGTGCCAGCAGCCGACAGGGGGAGAGGCGGGGAAATGAGCAGTTCTTC
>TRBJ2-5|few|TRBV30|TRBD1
CAWSVQGAETQYF
TGTGCCTGGAGTGTACAGGGGGCGGAGACCCAGTACTTC
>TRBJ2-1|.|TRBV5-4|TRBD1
CASSRTGGAGNEQFF
TGTGCCAGCAGCCGTACAGGGGGCGCCGGGAATGAGCAGTTCTTC
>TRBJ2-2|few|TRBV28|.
CASRRTVGELFF
TGTGCCAGCAGGAGGACAGTCGGGGAGCTGTTTTTT
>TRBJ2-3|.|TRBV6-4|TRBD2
CASSASGSTAATQYF
TGTGCCAGCAGTGCCAGCGGGAGTACGGCCGCTACGCAGTATTTT
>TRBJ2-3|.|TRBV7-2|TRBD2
CASSLSPRLAGTDTQYF
TGTGCCAGCAGCCTCTCCCCTAGACTAGCCGGCACAGATACGCAGTATTTT
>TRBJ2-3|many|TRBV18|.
CASSPPGRSTDTQYF
TGTGCCAGCTCACCACCGGGCAGGAGCACAGATACGCAGTATTTT
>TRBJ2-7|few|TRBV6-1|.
CASSSTGPGEQYF
TGTGCCAGCAGTTCTACGGGACCCGGCGAGCAGTACTTC
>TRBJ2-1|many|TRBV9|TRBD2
CASSAHLAGGEGNEQFF
TGTGCCAGCAGCGCTCACCTAGCGGGAGGTGAGGGCAATGAGCAGTTCTTC
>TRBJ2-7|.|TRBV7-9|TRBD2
CASSLSLAGAGQYF
TGTGCCAGCAGCTTGAGCCTAGCGGGAGCTGGGCAGTACTTC
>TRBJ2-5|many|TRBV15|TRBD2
CATSRDRLASAQYF
TGTGCCACCAGCAGAGATCGACTAGCTTCAGCCCAGTACTTC
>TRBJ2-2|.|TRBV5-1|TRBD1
CASSPTGANTGELFF
TGCGCCAGCAGCCCAACAGGGGCCAACACCGGGGAGCTGTTTTTT
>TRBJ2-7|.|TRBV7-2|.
CASSLGSAARTEQYF
TGTGCCAGCAGCTTAGGATCGGCGGCGAGGACCGAGCAGTACTTC
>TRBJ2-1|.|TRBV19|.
CASSPYLTRHNEQFF
TGTGCCAGTAGTCCCTACTTGACCCGACACAATGAGCAGTTCTTC
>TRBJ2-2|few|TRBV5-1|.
CASRPSGGELFF
TGCGCCAGCAGACCTTCCGGCGGGGAGCTGTTTTTT
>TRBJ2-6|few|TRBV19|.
CASSIRSSSGANVLTF
TGTGCCAGTAGTATCAGGAGTAGCTCTGGGGCCAACGTCCTGACTTTC
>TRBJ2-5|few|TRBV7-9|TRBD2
CASSPRTSGILGETQYF
TGTGCCAGCAGCCCCCGGACTAGCGGGATCCTTGGGGAGACCCAGTACTTC
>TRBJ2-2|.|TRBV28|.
CASSLTFGELFF
.
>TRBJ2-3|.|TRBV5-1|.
CASSLVGTDTQYF
TGCGCCAGCAGCTTGGTAGGGACAGATACGCAGTATTTT
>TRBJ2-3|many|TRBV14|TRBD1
CASSQGRQGPQYF
TGTGCCAGCAGCCAGGGACGACAGGGCCCGCAGTATTTT
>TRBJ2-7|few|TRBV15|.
CATSRDMRYEQYF
TGTGCCACCAGCAGAGATATGCGGTACGAGCAGTACTTC
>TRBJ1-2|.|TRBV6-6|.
CASTQGSFYGYTF
TGTGCCAGCACCCAAGGGAGTTTCTATGGCTACACCTTC
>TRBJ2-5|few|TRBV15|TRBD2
CATSREMGLAGGGETQYF
TGTGCCACCAGCAGAGAGATGGGGCTAGCGGGCGGAGGAGAGACCCAGTACTTC
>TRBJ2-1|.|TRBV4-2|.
CASSPVSPNEQFF
TGTGCCAGCAGCCCAGTTTCCCCCAATGAGCAGTTCTTC
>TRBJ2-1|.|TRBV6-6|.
CASSRGTLNEQFF
TGTGCCAGCAGTAGAGGGACTCTGAATGAGCAGTTCTTC
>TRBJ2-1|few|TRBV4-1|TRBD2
CASSHGLAGDYNEQFF
TGCGCCAGCAGCCATGGACTAGCGGGAGACTACAATGAGCAGTTCTTC
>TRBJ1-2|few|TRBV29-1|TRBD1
CSVEAGTAYGYTF
TGCAGCGTTGAAGCGGGGACAGCCTATGGCTACACCTTC
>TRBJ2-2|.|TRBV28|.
CASISQPGELFF
TGTGCCAGCATCAGTCAGCCCGGGGAGCTGTTTTTT
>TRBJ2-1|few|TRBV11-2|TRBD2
CASSYTSGTYNEQFF
TGTGCCAGCAGCTACACTAGCGGGACCTACAATGAGCAGTTCTTC
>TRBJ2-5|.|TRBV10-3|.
CAISESRAVNLQETQYF
TGTGCCATCAGTGAGTCGAGGGCAGTCAACCTCCAAGAGACCCAGTACTTC
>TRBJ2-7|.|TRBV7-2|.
CASSLAGDFSYEQYF
TGTGCCAGCAGCTTAGCGGGGGACTTTTCCTACGAGCAGTACTTC
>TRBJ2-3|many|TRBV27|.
CASRGTVHTDTQYF
TGTGCCAGCAGGGGGACGGTCCACACAGATACGCAGTATTTT
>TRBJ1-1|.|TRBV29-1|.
CSATFTEAFF
TGCAGCGCGACGTTCACTGAAGCTTTCTTT
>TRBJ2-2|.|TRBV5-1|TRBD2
CASSLEGRESPGELFF
TGCGCCAGCAGCTTGGAAGGGCGGGAGTCTCCCGGGGAGCTGTTTTTT
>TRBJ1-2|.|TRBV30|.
CASAYGGYGYTF
TGTGCCTCAGCCTACGGGGGGTATGGCTACACCTTC
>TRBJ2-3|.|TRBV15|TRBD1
CATSRDRGLWTDTQYF
TGTGCCACCAGCAGGGACAGGGGGCTTTGGACAGATACGCAGTATTTT
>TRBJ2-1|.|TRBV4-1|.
CASSHSYNEQFF
TGCGCCAGCAGCCATTCTTACAATGAGCAGTTCTTC
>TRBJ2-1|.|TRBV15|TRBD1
CATSSGTGPYNEQFF
TGTGCCACCAGCAGCGGGACAGGGCCATACAATGAGCAGTTCTTC
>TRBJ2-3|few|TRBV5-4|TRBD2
CASSGTAGGSTDTQYF
TGTGCCAGCAGCGGCACGGCGGGAGGGTCCACAGATACGCAGTATTTT
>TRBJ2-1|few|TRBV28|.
CASSLGDLGNEQFF
TGTGCCAGCAGTCTAGGGGATTTGGGCAATGAGCAGTTCTTC
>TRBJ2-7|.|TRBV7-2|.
CASSQDAYEQYF
TGTGCCAGCAGCCAAGATGCCTACGAGCAGTACTTC
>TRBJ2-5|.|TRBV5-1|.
CASSLGGSETQYF
TGCGCCAGCAGCTTGGGAGGGTCTGAGACCCAGTACTTC
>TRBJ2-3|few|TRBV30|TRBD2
CAWSHGLAGGTTDTQYF
TGTGCCTGGAGTCATGGACTAGCGGGAGGGACCACAGATACGCAGTATTTT
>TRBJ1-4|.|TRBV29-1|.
CSVGTGSPSEKLFF
TGCAGCGTTGGCACAGGGTCCCCGAGTGAAAAACTGTTTTTT
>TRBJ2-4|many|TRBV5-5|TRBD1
CASRPTGINKNIQYF
TGTGCCAGCAGACCGACAGGGATCAACAAAAACATTCAGTACTTC
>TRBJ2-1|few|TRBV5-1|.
CASTYLGDNEQFF
TGCGCCAGCACCTATCTAGGGGACAATGAGCAGTTCTTC